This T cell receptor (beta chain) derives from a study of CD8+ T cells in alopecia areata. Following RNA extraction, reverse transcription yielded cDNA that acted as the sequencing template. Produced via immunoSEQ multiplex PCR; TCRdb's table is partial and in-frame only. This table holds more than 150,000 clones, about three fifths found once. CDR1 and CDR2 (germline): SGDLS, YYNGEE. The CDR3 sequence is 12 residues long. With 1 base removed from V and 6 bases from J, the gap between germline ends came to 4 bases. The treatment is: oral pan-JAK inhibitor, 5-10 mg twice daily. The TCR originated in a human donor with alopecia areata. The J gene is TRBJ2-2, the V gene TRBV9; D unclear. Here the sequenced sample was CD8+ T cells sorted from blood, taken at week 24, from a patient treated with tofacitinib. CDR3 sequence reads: CASSVIAGELFF. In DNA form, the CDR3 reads TGTGCCAGCAGCGTAATCGCCGGGGAGCTGTTTTTT.